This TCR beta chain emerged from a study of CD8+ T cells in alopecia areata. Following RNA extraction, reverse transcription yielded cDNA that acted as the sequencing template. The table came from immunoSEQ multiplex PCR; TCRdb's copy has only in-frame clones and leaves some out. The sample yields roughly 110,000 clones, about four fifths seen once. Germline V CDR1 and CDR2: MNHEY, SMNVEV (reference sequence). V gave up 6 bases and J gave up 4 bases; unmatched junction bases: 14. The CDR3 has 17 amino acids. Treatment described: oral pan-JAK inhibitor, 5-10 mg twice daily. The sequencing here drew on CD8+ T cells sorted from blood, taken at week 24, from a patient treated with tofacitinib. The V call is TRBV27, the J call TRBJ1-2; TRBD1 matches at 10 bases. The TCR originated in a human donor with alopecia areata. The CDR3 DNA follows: TGTGCCAGCAGCACCGGGACAGGGGACCCGTCGGGCTATGGCTACACCTTC. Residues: CASSTGTGDPSGYGYTF.